One and the same sample provided the 30 T cell receptor beta chains below, sequenced in a study of T cell responses to AZD1222 COVID-19 vaccine. This table comes from immunoSEQ multiplex PCR, and its TCRdb copy is limited to in-frame clones, with some not included. This table has about 97,000 clones, around 88% appearing once. The sequencing used peripheral blood, collected on day 0 of AZD1222 vaccination. These receptors were collected from an adult in good health.

The chain employs TRBV30 and TRBJ1-2; 9 bases are shared with TRBD1. CDR1 is GTSNPN and CDR2 is SVGIG in the germline V gene (reference sequence). The CDR3 is 13 amino acids. V lost 7 bases and J lost 2; bases outside the gene matches: 5. The CDR3 region is CAFRDRANYGYTF. The CDR3 coding sequence is TGTGCCTTCCGGGACAGGGCGAACTATGGCTACACCTTC.

As DNA, the CDR3 is TGTGCCAGCAGTTTTCGGGACAGGGCTGGCTACACCTTC. Translating it yields CASSFRDRAGYTF. This sequence joins TRBV28 and TRBJ1-2; 9 bases align to TRBD1. CDR1 is MDHEN and CDR2 is SYDVKM in the germline V gene. The junction had 3 bases not matched to a gene; V was cut back by 3 bases and J by 7 bases. The CDR3 runs to 13 residues.

This clone came up a few times. The V and J genes are TRBV11-3 and TRBJ2-2; possibly TRBD1 for D (6 bases). The V gene's germline CDR1 is SGHNT and CDR2 YENEEA. Trimming removed 1 base from V and 7 bases from J, with 10 bases in between. This CDR3 has 14 amino acids. CDR3 protein: CASSLGGGYGELFF. The CDR3 region has the DNA TGTGCCAGCAGCTTAGGAGGGGGATACGGGGAGCTGTTTTTT.

The J gene is TRBJ1-1, the V gene TRBV3-1 (or the pseudogene TRBV3-2); D is perhaps TRBD1 (5 bases). This CDR3 has 15 residues. CDR1 is LGHDT, CDR2 YNNKEL, per germline (reference sequence). The V and J ends lost 4 bases and 1 base respectively, with 13 bases between them. In DNA form, the CDR3 reads TGTGCCAGCAGCCTTTCGGGGCAGCCGAACACTGAAGCTTTCTTT. Amino acids: CASSLSGQPNTEAFF.

This chain joins TRBV7-9 and TRBJ1-2; D gene unclear. Germline V lookup: CDR1 SEHNR, CDR2 FQNEAQ (reference sequence). V was pared by 5 bases and J by 4 bases, with 14 bases between. This CDR3 contains 14 residues. The CDR3 spells CASSPTAATYGYTF. CDR3 bases: TGTGCCAGCAGCCCGACTGCGGCGACCTATGGCTACACCTTC.

This chain connects TRBV28 to TRBJ1-2, with no clear D. With 6 bases removed from V and 7 bases from J, the gap between germline ends came to 18 bases. The CDR3 has 14 amino acids. Germline CDR1 reads MDHEN; CDR2 reads SYDVKM. CDR3 sequence (DNA): TGTGCCAGCAGCCCCGGTGCCTTGGCACGTGGCTACACCTTC. It translates to CASSPGALARGYTF.

The rearrangement joins TRBV7-2 to TRBJ1-3; TRBD1 might be the D (6 bases). V shed 4 bases and J shed 1 base, with 14 bases lying between them. There are 16 residues in the CDR3. The germline V gene encodes CDR1 SGHTA and CDR2 FQGNSA. The CDR3: CASSSTGMWSGNTIYF. The CDR3 DNA reads as TGTGCCAGCAGCTCAACAGGGATGTGGTCTGGAAACACCATATATTTT.

This chain uses TRBV7-2 with TRBJ1-2, with D perhaps matching TRBD1 (6 bases). V lost 3 bases and J lost 6, with 17 bases in between. Germline V CDR1 and CDR2: SGHTA, FQGNSA. The CDR3 length is 15 residues. The CDR3 spells CASSFTGLPRDGYTF. CDR3 bases: TGTGCCAGCAGCTTTACAGGGTTACCTCGGGATGGCTACACCTTC.

CDR3 residues: CASSVGQVGSGNTIYF. The CDR3 DNA reads TGTGCCAGCAGCGTAGGACAGGTGGGCTCTGGAAACACCATATATTTT. The chain has TRBV9 and TRBJ1-3; D is possibly TRBD1 (6 bases). Looked up from germline, CDR1 is SGDLS and CDR2 is YYNGEE. V was shortened by 0 bases and J by 0 bases, with 10 bases between the two germline ends. This CDR3 contains 16 residues.

The genes are TRBV27 and TRBJ2-5; 11 positions agree with TRBD1. This CDR3 comprises 15 residues. Per the germline V gene, CDR1 is MNHEY and CDR2 is SMNVEV (reference sequence). Trimming removed 4 bases from V and 5 bases from J; junction bases left unmatched: 6. CDR3 DNA sequence: TGTGCCAGCAGTTCCCAAAGGACAGGGGGCGAGACCCAGTACTTC. Encoded protein: CASSSQRTGGETQYF.

This clone occurred a few times. This chain joins TRBV24-1 and TRBJ1-1, with D uncertain. Germline V lookup: CDR1 KGHDR, CDR2 SFDVKD. Trimming took 9 bases from V and 1 from J, leaving 11 bases between them. The CDR3 runs 13 residues. The CDR3 DNA follows: TGTGCCACCGCGTATGGTGCGAACACTGAAGCTTTCTTT. This sequence encodes CATAYGANTEAFF.

The chain employs TRBV7-9 and TRBJ2-3, with 12 bases lining up with TRBD2. The CDR3 covers 16 residues. V lost 4 bases, J lost 4 bases, and 6 bases stayed unmatched. CDR1 and CDR2 from the germline V gene are SEHNR and FQNEAQ (reference sequence). CDR3 coding DNA: TGTGCCAGCAGCTATACTCTAGCGGGAGGGGCAGATACGCAGTATTTT. Its translation: CASSYTLAGGADTQYF.

The genes are TRBV9 and TRBJ1-3; possible D gene TRBD1, 6 bases. The germline V and J ends were trimmed by 0 bases and 4 bases, with 11 bases remaining between them. This CDR3 is 15 amino acids long. The germline gives CDR1 SGDLS, CDR2 YYNGEE. For the CDR3, the DNA is TGTGCCAGCAGCGTAGCTACAGGGAGAGGAAACACCATATATTTT. Protein sequence: CASSVATGRGNTIYF. The variable domain in full, completed from reference TRBV9 and TRBJ1-3, reads DSGVTQTPKHLITATGQRVTLRCSPRSGDLSVYWYQQSLDQGLQFLIQYYNGEERAKGNILERFSAQQFPDLHSELNLSSLELGDSALYFCASSVATGRGNTIYFGEGSWLTVV.

This clone is a singleton in its sample. The chain links TRBV10-3 to TRBJ1-2; TRBD1 aligns across 10 bases. The germline CDR1 and CDR2 sequences are ENHRY and SYGVKD. Losses at the gene ends were 3 bases for V and 8 bases for J; bases not matched to a gene: 12. CDR3 size: 16 residues. The CDR3 nucleotides are TGTGCCATCAGTGAACCCGGGACAGGGGAGTCGGGCGGCTACACCTTC. Its protein is CAISEPGTGESGGYTF.

This clone appeared once. This chain uses TRBV10-3 with TRBJ1-2, with a weak D call TRBD1 (6 bases). The CDR3 covers 18 residues. Per germline, CDR1 ENHRY and CDR2 SYGVKD. Trimming left V 3 bases short and J 6 bases short, with 26 bases between. The CDR3 protein is CAISDPYGGGYMRDGYTF. The CDR3 bases are TGTGCCATCAGTGATCCTTATGGAGGGGGATATATGAGGGATGGCTACACCTTC.

The chain couples TRBV3-1 (or the pseudogene TRBV3-2) to TRBJ1-1; 8 nucleotides match TRBD1. CDR1 and CDR2 from the germline V gene are LGHDT and YNNKEL (reference sequence). The V and J ends lost 0 bases and 13 bases, in that order; junction bases with no gene match: 4. The CDR3 covers 12 residues. CDR3 amino acids: CASSQEPDRVFF. The DNA for the CDR3 is TGTGCCAGCAGCCAAGAGCCGGACAGGGTTTTCTTT.

On this clone itself: The sample has other DNA sequences that encode this CDR3 too. The V and J genes are TRBV18 and TRBJ2-1; D is unresolved. Germline V gene data show CDR1 as KGHSH and CDR2 as LQKENI. Trimming cost V 2 bases and J 5 bases, with 7 bases left between them. This CDR3 has 13 residues. CDR3 sequence: CASSPGLNNEQFF. CDR3 in DNA: TGTGCCAGCTCACCAGGCCTCAACAATGAGCAGTTCTTC.

Details on this clone: The sample contains more than one DNA sequence encoding this CDR3. This chain connects TRBV5-1 to TRBJ2-1, with 8 bases aligning to TRBD2. Per the germline V gene, CDR1 is SGHRS and CDR2 is YFSETQ. The CDR3 sequence is 16 residues long. V lost 3 bases and J lost 0; bases outside the gene matches: 5. CDR3 in amino acids: CASSSVAGSSYNEQFF. CDR3 bases: TGCGCCAGCAGCTCCGTAGCGGGGAGCTCCTACAATGAGCAGTTCTTC.

The V call is TRBV9, the J call TRBJ2-7; TRBD1 might be the D (6 bases). Trimming cost V 3 bases and J 5 bases, with 12 bases left between them. This CDR3 is built from 13 residues. Germline V gives CDR1 SGDLS, CDR2 YYNGEE. The CDR3, as DNA: TGTGCCAGCAGCGCCGGACAGTACGACGAGCAGTACTTC. It codes for CASSAGQYDEQYF. The entire variable domain, with the rest obtained from reference TRBV9 and TRBJ2-7, is as follows: DSGVTQTPKHLITATGQRVTLRCSPRSGDLSVYWYQQSLDQGLQFLIQYYNGEERAKGNILERFSAQQFPDLHSELNLSSLELGDSALYFCASSAGQYDEQYFGPGTRLTVT.

The chain joins TRBV7-9 to TRBJ2-5; 7 bases match TRBD2. V lost 2 bases to trimming and J lost 2 bases; unmatched junction nucleotides: 5. The CDR3 is 15 residues long. Per germline, CDR1 SEHNR and CDR2 FQNEAQ (reference sequence). CDR3: CASSLRGGGQETQYF. CDR3 sequence (DNA): TGTGCCAGCAGCTTAAGGGGCGGGGGACAAGAGACCCAGTACTTC.

V gene TRBV10-3 combines with J gene TRBJ2-7, with D perhaps TRBD1 (5 bases). The CDR3 totals 15 residues. Germline V CDR1 and CDR2: ENHRY, SYGVKD. Deletions cut 8 bases from V and 1 base from J, with 18 bases between. DNA for the CDR3: TGTGCCATCCGCCCCTCCACAGGCACGTCCTACGAGCAGTACTTC. It is translated as CAIRPSTGTSYEQYF.

The chain carries TRBV11-2 and TRBJ2-3, with a weak D call TRBD1 (6 bases). The germline V and J ends were trimmed by 2 bases and 3 bases, with 15 bases remaining between them. The CDR3 runs to 16 residues. CDR1 is SGHAT, CDR2 FQNNGV, per germline. The CDR3: CASSLIPRTETDTQYF. CDR3 DNA sequence: TGTGCCAGCAGCTTAATACCCCGGACAGAGACAGATACGCAGTATTTT.

The rearrangement links TRBV28 to TRBJ1-5, with no clear D. Deletions cut 7 bases from V and 3 bases from J, with 13 bases between. Germline lookup yields CDR1 MDHEN and CDR2 SYDVKM. The CDR3 has 14 amino acids. For the CDR3, the DNA is TGTGCCAGCACCTACGCGGGGTTCAATCAGCCCCAGCATTTT. This translates into CASTYAGFNQPQHF.

The chain carries TRBV5-1 and TRBJ2-3, with TRBD1 matching over 9 bases. CDR3 length equals 14 residues. From germline, CDR1 is SGHRS and CDR2 YFSETQ. Trimming took 8 bases from V and 4 from J; bases not matched to a gene: 8. CDR3 residues: CASTPGQGSDTQYF. The CDR3 coding sequence is TGCGCCAGTACACCGGGACAGGGTTCAGATACGCAGTATTTT.

CDR3 in amino acids: CASSQGGDSEKLFF. The CDR3 DNA reads TGCGCCAGCAGCCAAGGGGGAGATAGTGAAAAACTGTTTTTT. V usage is TRBV4-3 and J usage is TRBJ1-4; D is unclear. The CDR3 totals 14 residues. V lost 1 base, J lost 7 bases, and 10 bases lay in between. The germline gives CDR1 LGHNA, CDR2 YSLEER.

The V call is TRBV7-9, the J call TRBJ1-1; D is uncertain. The V and J ends lost 5 bases and 7 bases respectively, with 14 bases between them. Germline values: CDR1 SEHNR, CDR2 FQNEAQ (reference sequence). The CDR3 consists of 13 residues. CDR3 loop: CASSPRAEGEAFF. In DNA, the CDR3 is TGTGCCAGCAGCCCCCGTGCAGAGGGTGAAGCTTTCTTT.

V is TRBV6-5 and J is TRBJ1-3; TRBD1 matches at 9 bases. CDR3 length: 15 amino acids. Germline V CDR1 and CDR2: MNHEY, SVGAGI. Germline trimming cut 7 bases from V and 5 bases from J; bases unmatched to any gene: 9. The CDR3 spells CASTLRDRDRNTIYF. The CDR3 coding sequence is TGTGCCAGCACCTTAAGGGACAGGGATAGAAACACCATATATTTT.

This chain links TRBV10-3 with TRBJ1-5, with D unresolved. The CDR3 has 16 amino acids. Germline CDR1 is ENHRY and CDR2 is SYGVKD. Trimming took 0 bases from V and 3 from J, leaving 12 bases between them. CDR3 region: CAISESKGNYNQPQHF. The CDR3 coding sequence is TGTGCCATCAGTGAGTCGAAGGGCAACTACAATCAGCCCCAGCATTTT.

The J gene is TRBJ2-1, the V gene TRBV6-5, with TRBD2 matching over 7 bases. The germline gives CDR1 MNHEY, CDR2 SVGAGI. The CDR3 is made up of 11 amino acids. V dropped 3 bases and J dropped 16; count of bases not matched to a gene: 6. Here the CDR3 DNA reads TGTGCCAGCAGTTATAGCGGGCGACATTTCTTC. Its translation is CASSYSGRHFF.

The gene calls are TRBV3-1 (or the pseudogene TRBV3-2) and TRBJ1-2; D may be TRBD1 (5 bases). V was clipped by 5 bases and J by 4 bases, with 17 bases between them. The CDR3 is made up of 15 amino acids. The germline V gene has CDR1 LGHDT and CDR2 YNNKEL (reference sequence). The CDR3, as DNA: TGTGCCAGCAGCGCACATGGGGGGGAGAGCTATGGCTACACCTTC. Its translation is CASSAHGGESYGYTF.